The 19 T cell receptor beta chains given below trace back to one sample, sequenced in a study of T cell responses to AZD1222 COVID-19 vaccine. Only in-frame clones appear in the TCRdb table, and some are missing; sequencing was by immunoSEQ multiplex PCR. This sample yields more than 150,000 clones, of which around 94% are seen a single time; about 0.6% belongs to the top ten. The starting material was peripheral blood, obtained on day 0 of AZD1222 vaccination. These receptors all stem from an adult in good health.

The V call is TRBV10-3, the J call TRBJ1-1; 8 nucleotides align to TRBD1. The CDR3 contains 12 residues. Germline CDR1 is ENHRY and CDR2 is SYGVKD. V was clipped by 6 bases and J by 6 bases; unmatched bases: 3. The CDR3 is CAIRDRAAEAFF. The CDR3 DNA follows: TGTGCCATCAGGGACAGGGCGGCTGAAGCTTTCTTT.

The rearrangement joins TRBV3-1 (or the pseudogene TRBV3-2) to TRBJ1-3, with D maybe TRBD1 (5 bases). Trimming left V 2 bases short and J 3 bases short, with 11 bases between. CDR3 length: 15 amino acids. Germline CDR1 is LGHDT and CDR2 is YNNKEL (reference sequence). The CDR3 loop reads CASSQRQGGGNTIYF. As DNA, the CDR3 is TGTGCCAGCAGCCAACGGCAGGGCGGTGGAAACACCATATATTTT.

The V call is TRBV20-1, the J call TRBJ2-3, with 8 bases fitting TRBD2. Germline loops: CDR1 DFQATT, CDR2 SNEGSKA (reference sequence). V dropped 3 bases and J dropped 1; count of bases not matched to a gene: 6. The CDR3 sequence is 15 residues long. CDR3 nucleotides: TGCAGTGCTAGTTACAGCGGGAGTCGCACAGATACGCAGTATTTT. Protein product: CSASYSGSRTDTQYF.

This clone was observed once. V is TRBV3-1 (or the pseudogene TRBV3-2) and J is TRBJ1-2, with D tentatively TRBD1 (5 bases). The CDR3 is 12 amino acids. V was clipped by 4 bases and J by 8 bases, with 11 bases between them. The germline gives CDR1 LGHDT, CDR2 YNNKEL (reference sequence). CDR3 nucleotides: TGTGCCAGCAGCCCTGGGGGGAACGGCTACACCTTC. It specifies CASSPGGNGYTF.

The J gene is TRBJ2-1, the V gene TRBV29-1; 8 bases are a match to TRBD2. After removal of 4 bases from V and 1 base from J, the junction contained 9 bases not matched to a gene. The CDR3 runs 16 residues. Germline V lookup: CDR1 SQVTM, CDR2 ANQGSEA. Written as DNA, the CDR3 is TGCAGCGTTGGAGGCCAGCGGGAGCGATCCTACAATGAGCAGTTCTTC. The encoded protein is CSVGGQRERSYNEQFF.

The chain combines TRBV6-5 with TRBJ2-7, with 8 bases matching TRBD2. Germline-derived CDR1 and CDR2 are MNHEY and SVGAGI. Losses at the gene ends were 4 bases for V and 10 bases for J; bases not matched to a gene: 12. This CDR3 comprises 14 residues. CDR3 protein: CASSSGGGMGEQYF. CDR3 nucleotides: TGTGCCAGCAGTTCGGGGGGGGGAATGGGAGAACAGTACTTC.

The chain couples TRBV15 to TRBJ1-2, with D perhaps matching TRBD1 (6 bases). Germline values: CDR1 LNHNV, CDR2 YYDKDF (reference sequence). The V end was cut by 8 bases, the J end by 2 bases, with 12 bases between. The length of the CDR3 is 13 residues. The CDR3 spells CATAVDRNYGYTF. The DNA of the CDR3 is TGTGCCACCGCCGTCGACAGGAACTATGGCTACACCTTC.

V usage is TRBV15 and J usage is TRBJ2-1, with TRBD2 matching over 8 bases. V trimming: 2 bases; J trimming: 8 bases; junction bases outside the gene matches: 11. The germline V gene encodes CDR1 LNHNV and CDR2 YYDKDF (reference sequence). There are 16 residues in the CDR3. Here the CDR3 DNA reads TGTGCCACCAGCAGACCGTTCAGCGGGAGTGACGATGAGCAGTTCTTC. The encoded protein is CATSRPFSGSDDEQFF. Drawing the rest from reference TRBV15 and TRBJ2-1, the complete variable domain is DAMVIQNPRYQVTQFGKPVTLSCSQTLNHNVMYWYQQKSSQAPKLLFHYYDKDFNNEADTPDNFQSRRPNTSFCFLDIRSPGLGDTAMYLCATSRPFSGSDDEQFFGPGTRLTVL.

The rearrangement uses TRBV9 and TRBJ1-3; 7 positions agree with TRBD1. V trimming: 3 bases; J trimming: 0 bases; junction bases outside the gene matches: 3. The CDR3 consists of 15 residues. The V gene's germline CDR1 is SGDLS and CDR2 YYNGEE. This CDR3 reads CASSETGSSGNTIYF. CDR3 nucleotide sequence: TGTGCCAGCAGCGAGACAGGGAGCTCTGGAAACACCATATATTTT.

The J gene is TRBJ2-4, the V gene TRBV4-2; 9 nucleotides line up with TRBD1. Trimming cost V 3 bases and J 6 bases; bases outside gene matches: 12. The germline CDR1 and CDR2 sequences are LGHNA and YNFKEQ. This CDR3 has 17 residues. The CDR3 sequence is CASSQVDRGVGLNIQYF. The CDR3 region has the DNA TGTGCCAGCAGCCAGGTGGACAGGGGAGTTGGGCTAAACATTCAGTACTTC.

This chain joins TRBV19 and TRBJ2-6, with a tentative D call TRBD2 (5 bases). The CDR3 runs to 14 residues. V lost 7 bases, J lost 1 base, and 8 bases lay in between. Per germline, CDR1 LNHDA and CDR2 SQIVND (reference sequence). The chain's CDR3 is CASTGVSGANVLTF. For the CDR3, the DNA is TGTGCCAGTACCGGGGTTTCTGGGGCCAACGTCCTGACTTTC.

The chain recombines TRBV25-1 with TRBJ2-1; maybe TRBD2 (6 bases). Trimming shortened V by 6 bases and J by 6 bases, and 18 bases separated the two germline ends. The CDR3 is 15 residues long. Germline V CDR1 and CDR2: MGHDK, SYGVNS. CDR3 nucleotides: TGTGCCAGCAGCCGGCCCCTCGGAGGGCTCAATGAGCAGTTCTTC. It specifies CASSRPLGGLNEQFF.

The gene calls are TRBV7-9 and TRBJ2-1, with 11 nucleotides matching TRBD1. CDR1 and CDR2 (germline): SEHNR, FQNEAQ (reference sequence). The CDR3 covers 15 residues. The J segment lost 8 bases and the V segment lost 5 bases, leaving 8 bases of the junction unmatched. CDR3 protein: CASSDLGTGGDEQFF. The CDR3 DNA sequence: TGTGCCAGCAGCGACCTTGGGACAGGGGGTGATGAGCAGTTCTTC.

The rearrangement links TRBV13 to TRBJ1-2; D is perhaps TRBD1 (5 bases). V was pared by 2 bases and J by 0 bases, with 13 bases between. The CDR3 runs to 16 residues. Germline CDR1 and CDR2: PRHDT and FYEKMQ (reference sequence). The CDR3 region is CASSLTARGTNYGYTF. Written as DNA, the CDR3 is TGTGCCAGCAGCTTAACTGCGAGGGGAACTAACTATGGCTACACCTTC.

In this sample, this clone turned up once. CDR3 protein: CASSRQGANQPQHF. The CDR3, as DNA: TGTGCCAGCTCACGACAGGGGGCGAATCAGCCCCAGCATTTT. The gene calls are TRBV18 and TRBJ1-5; 10 bases agree with TRBD1. V dropped 4 bases and J dropped 4; count of bases not matched to a gene: 1. The CDR3 contains 14 residues. Germline lookup yields CDR1 KGHSH and CDR2 LQKENI.

The CDR3 DNA reads TGCAGCGTTGTTGGGGTGACCGGGCAACTGTTTTTT. Amino acid sequence: CSVVGVTGQLFF. J is TRBJ1-4 and V is TRBV29-1, with D unclear. The CDR3 is 12 residues long. V lost 4 bases, J lost 12 bases, and 15 bases lay in between. Germline V gene lookup returns CDR1 SQVTM and CDR2 ANQGSEA.

The chain joins TRBV9 to TRBJ2-5; TRBD2 matches at 8 bases. V shed 2 bases and J 1 base; nucleotides not matched to a gene: 1. The V gene's germline CDR1 is SGDLS and CDR2 YYNGEE. The length of the CDR3 is 14 residues. CDR3 sequence reads: CASSVSGSQETQYF. The CDR3 DNA reads TGTGCCAGCAGCGTGAGCGGGAGCCAAGAGACCCAGTACTTC.

V is TRBV5-4 and J is TRBJ2-5; D uncertain. CDR3 length: 17 residues. CDR1 SGHNT and CDR2 YYREEE come from the germline V gene (reference sequence). V lost 3 bases and J 4 bases, leaving 22 bases between the germline ends. CDR3 in DNA: TGTGCCAGCAGCTATAATTTTGGGTCGAAAATTGGAGAGACCCAGTACTTC. Its protein is CASSYNFGSKIGETQYF.

The chain is built from TRBV5-1 and TRBJ2-3, with TRBD2 matching over 10 bases. CDR3 size: 18 residues. Germline V gene data show CDR1 as SGHRS and CDR2 as YFSETQ. Unmatched junction bases numbered 13, after V lost 5 bases and J lost 1 base. The chain's CDR3 is CASSRASGSTFGTDTQYF. CDR3 DNA: TGCGCCAGCAGTCGAGCTAGCGGGAGCACTTTCGGCACAGATACGCAGTATTTT.